The entry below describes one T cell receptor (beta chain). The protocol was immunoSEQ multiplex PCR, while the TCRdb copy is restricted to in-frame clones and leaves out a portion. The sample includes about 110,000 clones, about four fifths seen only once; the top ten take over 4%. This sample is part of a study of blood T cell repertoires in COVID-19. This CDR3 has 13 amino acids. Germline-derived CDR1 and CDR2 are SGDLS and YYNGEE. V dropped 3 bases and J dropped 0 bases, with 7 bases sitting between them. The chain joins TRBV9 to TRBJ2-7; D is perhaps TRBD2 (5 bases). Sequencing was performed on peripheral blood. The clonotype originates from a human donor in a cohort sampled during active COVID-19. CDR3 amino acids: CASSGGSSYEQYF. The CDR3 DNA sequence: TGTGCCAGCAGCGGAGGGAGCTCCTACGAGCAGTACTTC.